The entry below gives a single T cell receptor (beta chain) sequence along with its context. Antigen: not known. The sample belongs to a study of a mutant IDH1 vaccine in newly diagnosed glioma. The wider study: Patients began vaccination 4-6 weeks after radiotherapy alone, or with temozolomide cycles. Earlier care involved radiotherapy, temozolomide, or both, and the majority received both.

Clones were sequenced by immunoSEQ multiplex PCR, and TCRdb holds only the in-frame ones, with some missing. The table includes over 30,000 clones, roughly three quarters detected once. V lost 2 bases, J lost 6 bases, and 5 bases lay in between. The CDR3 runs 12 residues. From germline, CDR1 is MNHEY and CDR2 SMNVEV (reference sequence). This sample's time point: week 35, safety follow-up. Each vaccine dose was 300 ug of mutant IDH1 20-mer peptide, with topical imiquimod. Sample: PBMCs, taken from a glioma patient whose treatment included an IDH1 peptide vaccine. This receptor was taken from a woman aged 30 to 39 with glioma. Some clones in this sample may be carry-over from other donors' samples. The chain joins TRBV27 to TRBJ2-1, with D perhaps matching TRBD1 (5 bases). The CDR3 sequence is CASSLQGNEQFF. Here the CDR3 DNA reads TGTGCCAGCAGTTTACAGGGCAATGAGCAGTTCTTC.